This passage covers 18 T cell receptor beta chains from one sample sequenced in a study of T cell clonality in common variable immunodeficiency (dated by TCRdb to 2014 to 2015). Library construction relied on the immunoSEQ multiplex PCR assay. TCRdb carries this immuneACCESS record with in-frame sequences only. Its versions omit some clonotypes, under half of them owing to an unresolved V gene in the studies checked, with the rest unexplained. The table gives about 39,000 clones for this sample, with none occurring only once. The ten largest clonotypes hold approximately 2.6% of the sample. The sample taken for sequencing was peripheral blood mononuclear cells. All receptors come from a person aged 18 to 70 in good health.

This clone was recorded at least ten times. With the read ending 3 residues before the CDR3 end, the germline J gene is used to fill in that end. The chain joins TRBV19 to TRBJ1-6; D is perhaps TRBD1 (6 bases). The CDR3 covers 16 residues. V shed 6 bases and J shed 0 bases, with 12 bases lying between them. Looked up from germline, CDR1 is LNHDA and CDR2 is SQIVND (reference sequence). CDR3 protein: CASRETGASYNSPLHF. The CDR3 bases that were read are TGTGCCAGTAGGGAGACAGGCGCCTCCTATAATTCACCC.

This clone was observed many times. The CDR3 bases that were read are TGCAGTGCTAGGCCCCCGGTCGGGGGGACATATAGCAATCAGCCC. Translation gives CSARPPVGGTYSNQP. The CDR3, in full, reads CSARPPVGGTYSNQPQHF. The chain couples TRBV20-1 to TRBJ1-5, with D perhaps matching TRBD1 (6 bases). From the germline J gene comes the end of the CDR3, since the read stops 3 residues before it. V was shortened by 3 bases and J by 0 bases, with 21 bases between the two germline ends. Germline-derived CDR1 and CDR2 are DFQATT and SNEGSKA (reference sequence). There are 18 residues in the CDR3.

This clone was detected many times. The covered CDR3 bases are TGCAGCGCCGGCAGGGAAAACACTGAA. This gives the protein CSAGRENTE. The whole CDR3 protein is CSAGRENTEAFF. V is TRBV29-1 and J is TRBJ1-1; TRBD1 might be the D (5 bases). The read comes to an end 3 residues before the CDR3 does, leaving the germline J gene to fill in the end. V lost 7 bases and J lost 2, with 11 bases in between. The CDR3 spans 12 residues. Germline V gene data show CDR1 as SQVTM and CDR2 as ANQGSEA.

In its sample, this clone was seen many times. The read stops 3 residues short of the end of the CDR3; the missing end is completed from the germline J gene. V gene TRBV4-2 combines with J gene TRBJ2-1, with TRBD2 identical over 8 bases. The CDR3 extends over 18 amino acids. V shed 3 bases, J shed 1 base, and the junction held 11 bases outside the gene matches. CDR1 is LGHNA, CDR2 YNFKEQ, per germline. The sequenced CDR3 bases are TGTGCCAGCAGCCACGGGACTAGTCGGGCCGGGTCCTACAATGAG. Its translation: CASSHGTSRAGSYNE. From start to end, the CDR3 is CASSHGTSRAGSYNEQFF.

This clone showed up many times. The CDR3 protein is CASSEGPPGGSPLHF. The part of the CDR3 DNA that was read is TGTGCCAGCAGTGAGGGACCGCCTGGGGGGTCACCC. This chain links TRBV2 with TRBJ1-6, with D maybe TRBD1 (5 bases). The CDR3 goes on 3 residues after the read ends, and that part is filled in from the germline J gene. Germline V gives CDR1 SNHLY, CDR2 FYNNEI. The CDR3 has 15 amino acids. Trimming stripped 3 bases from V and 10 bases from J, with 16 bases between.

This clone was seen ten or more times. The observed sequence ends 3 residues before the CDR3 terminus, with the missing tail filled in from the germline J gene. The chain has TRBV10-3 and TRBJ2-2; possibly TRBD2 for D (6 bases). Trimming pared 7 bases from V and 1 base from J, leaving 13 bases between. Germline V gives CDR1 ENHRY, CDR2 SYGVKD. This CDR3 comprises 15 residues. The DNA read from the CDR3 is TGTGCCATCAAAGGTGTGGGGGGGAACACCGGGGAG. Amino acid sequence: CAIKGVGGNTGE. The full CDR3 reads CAIKGVGGNTGELFF.

Regarding this clone: The sequence runs out 3 residues before the end of the CDR3; the remainder is reconstructed from the germline J gene. This chain links TRBV5-4 with TRBJ2-7; 10 positions match TRBD1. The CDR3 sequence is 15 residues long. Trimming removed 4 bases from V and 2 bases from J; junction bases left unmatched: 6. Germline loops: CDR1 SGHNT, CDR2 YYREEE (reference sequence). The CDR3: CASSGGTGDAYEQYF. CDR3 DNA, as far as it was read: TGTGCCAGCAGCGGCGGGACAGGGGACGCCTACGAG.

This clone was counted ten times or more. The sequence runs out 3 residues before the end of the CDR3; the remainder is reconstructed from the germline J gene. Other DNA sequences within the sample encode an identical CDR3. The V gene is TRBV6-1, the J gene TRBJ1-3; D unresolved. This CDR3 has 16 residues. V was clipped by 4 bases and J by 0 bases, with 13 bases between them. Germline V CDR1 and CDR2: MNHNS, SASEGT. Incomplete CDR3 DNA: TGTGCCAGCAGTGCACGATCGGAGCGCTCTGGAAACACC. Its protein product is CASSARSERSGNT. The entire CDR3 reads CASSARSERSGNTIYF.

This clone has ten or more counts. Coverage ceases 3 residues before the CDR3 finishes, and the germline J gene fills in the end. The genes are TRBV20-1 and TRBJ2-1; D gene unclear. V was trimmed by 5 bases and J by 0 bases, leaving 14 bases between them. The CDR3 length is 15 residues. CDR1 and CDR2 (germline): DFQATT, SNEGSKA (reference sequence). CDR3 DNA, as far as it was read: TGCAGTGCTTCCAACTACCCCCTCTCCTACAATGAG. Translating it yields CSASNYPLSYNE. The entire CDR3 protein reads CSASNYPLSYNEQFF.

This clone was observed at least ten times. The read gets to within 3 residues of the CDR3 end, and the germline J gene fills in the rest. The chain employs TRBV18 and TRBJ2-1; 9 bases are shared with TRBD1. Germline loops: CDR1 KGHSH, CDR2 LQKENI. Losses at the gene ends were 0 bases for V and 5 bases for J; bases not matched to a gene: 11. The length of the CDR3 is 18 residues. The CDR3 DNA, read in part, is TGTGCCAGCTCACCACCGGACAGGGGCTCGGGTTGGAACAATGAG. Translating it yields CASSPPDRGSGWNNE. The full CDR3 protein is CASSPPDRGSGWNNEQFF.

This clone was detected ten times or more. Read coverage stops 3 residues before the CDR3 terminus; the germline J gene supplies the remainder. The V and J genes are TRBV7-3 and TRBJ2-5; D not certain. The ends were cut back, 1 base at V and 0 bases at J, with 3 bases in the middle. The CDR3 is 13 amino acids. Germline CDR1 reads SGHTA; CDR2 reads FQGTGA. This chain's CDR3 is CASSLINQETQYF. Partial CDR3 DNA: TGTGCCAGCAGCTTAATTAACCAAGAGACC.

This clone was observed at least ten times. The sequenced fragment ends 3 residues before the CDR3 boundary, so the rest is inferred from the germline J gene. The V and J genes are TRBV2 and TRBJ2-4; 9 bases agree with TRBD2. The CDR3 runs 17 residues. Germline CDR1 reads SNHLY; CDR2 reads FYNNEI. V was pared by 2 bases and J by 0 bases, with 5 bases of the junction left unmatched. The chain's CDR3 is CASSESALAGAKNIQYF. The sequenced part of the CDR3 DNA is TGTGCCAGCAGTGAATCGGCACTAGCGGGAGCCAAAAACATT.

This clone occurred many times. The CDR3 end falls 3 residues outside the read, so it is completed with the germline J gene. J is TRBJ2-3 and V is TRBV6-1, with TRBD2 matching over 7 bases. V shed 0 bases, J shed 5 bases, and the junction held 5 bases outside the gene matches. CDR1 and CDR2 (germline): MNHNS, SASEGT. This CDR3 is built from 15 residues. Incomplete CDR3 DNA: TGTGCCAGCAGTGAAGCGATGGGGGGGGTAGATACG. It encodes CASSEAMGGVDT. The complete CDR3 reads CASSEAMGGVDTQYF.

This clone was seen many times. The CDR3 bases that were read are TGTGCCAGCAGACCGGGACTAGTCTCCTACGAG. It is translated as CASRPGLVSYE. The full CDR3 protein is CASRPGLVSYEQYF. The chain couples TRBV2 to TRBJ2-7; TRBD2 matches at 8 bases. The read terminates 3 residues ahead of where the CDR3 ends, so the germline J gene completes it. CDR1 and CDR2 from the germline V gene are SNHLY and FYNNEI. With V trimmed by 6 bases and J by 0 bases, 4 bases remained unmatched. The CDR3 is 14 residues long.

This clone occurred many times. The read comes to an end 3 residues before the CDR3 does, leaving the germline J gene to fill in the end. This chain connects TRBV5-1 to TRBJ2-2; TRBD1 might be the D (6 bases). The V and J ends lost 0 bases and 2 bases respectively, with 11 bases between them. CDR1 SGHRS and CDR2 YFSETQ come from the germline V gene. The length of the CDR3 is 16 residues. The CDR3 bases that were read are TGCGCCAGCAGCTTGGACGGGACACTCAACACCGGGGAG. The encoded protein is CASSLDGTLNTGE. The full CDR3 reads CASSLDGTLNTGELFF.

With respect to this clone: Coverage ceases 3 residues before the CDR3 finishes, and the germline J gene fills in the end. V usage is TRBV20-1 and J usage is TRBJ2-7, with TRBD2 matching 10 bases. The ends lost 1 base at V and 6 bases at J; junction bases unmatched: 0. CDR1 is DFQATT, CDR2 SNEGSKA, per germline (reference sequence). This CDR3 spans 12 amino acids. The chain's CDR3 is CSARGLAGEQYF. The covered CDR3 bases are TGCAGTGCTAGAGGACTAGCGGGCGAG.

Worth noting for this clone: Sequencing ends 3 residues short of the CDR3 end; the germline J gene provides the rest. The chain uses TRBV7-2 and TRBJ1-2; D uncertain. This CDR3 comprises 12 residues. Germline CDR1 and CDR2: SGHTA and FQGNSA. The sequenced part of the CDR3 DNA is TGTGCCAGCAGCATGTTCTCCTACGAC. Its translation: CASSMFSYD. The whole CDR3 is CASSMFSYDYTF.

This clone was detected ten times or more. The read halts 3 residues ahead of the CDR3 end, with the missing end drawn from the germline J gene. The chain links TRBV5-1 to TRBJ1-5; 7 positions agree with TRBD1. There are 16 residues in the CDR3. The V gene end was trimmed by 2 bases and the J gene end by 5 bases; junction bases not matched to a gene: 10. Germline CDR1 reads SGHRS; CDR2 reads YFSETQ. This chain's CDR3 is CASSLEGHTGDQPQHF. Incomplete CDR3 DNA: TGCGCCAGCAGCTTAGAGGGTCATACAGGGGATCAGCCC.